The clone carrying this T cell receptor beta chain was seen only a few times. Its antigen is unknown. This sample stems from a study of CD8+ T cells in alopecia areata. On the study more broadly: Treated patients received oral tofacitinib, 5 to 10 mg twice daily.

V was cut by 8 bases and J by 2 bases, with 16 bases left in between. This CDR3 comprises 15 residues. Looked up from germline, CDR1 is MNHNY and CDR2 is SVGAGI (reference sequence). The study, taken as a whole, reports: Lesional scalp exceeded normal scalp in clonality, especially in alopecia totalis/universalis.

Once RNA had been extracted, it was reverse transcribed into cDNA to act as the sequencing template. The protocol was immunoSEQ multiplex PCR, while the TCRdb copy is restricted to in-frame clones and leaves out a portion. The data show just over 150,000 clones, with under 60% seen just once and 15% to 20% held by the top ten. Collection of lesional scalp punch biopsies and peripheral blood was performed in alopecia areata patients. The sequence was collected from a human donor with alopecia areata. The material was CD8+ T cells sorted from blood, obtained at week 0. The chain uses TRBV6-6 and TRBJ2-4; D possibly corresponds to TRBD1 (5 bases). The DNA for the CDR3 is TGTGCCAGCCAAACTCCAGGGTTCCCCAAAAACATTCAGTACTTC. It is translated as CASQTPGFPKNIQYF.